One TCR beta chain is described in this entry. What it binds is not known. A much larger clone lies a single base off, so this may be a read error. The source of the sample is a study of T cells in Graves' hyperthyroidism and ophthalmopathy. General study results and limits: Before onset, ophthalmopathy was predicted by the model a median around 6 months earlier.

What was amplified from RNA transcripts were TCR beta CDR3 regions. RT-PCR in the first round (using the HTBI primer set) targeted the TCR CDR3. Using its own MiXCR run on the multiplex PCR reads, TCRdb lists one record per CDR3 protein. The top ten hold approximately 29% of the sample, which has hundreds of thousands of distinct CDR3 sequences, more than 12% seen once. The junction had 6 bases not matched to a gene; V was cut back by 3 bases and J by 9 bases. The length of the CDR3 is 13 residues. Per germline, CDR1 SGHRS and CDR2 YFSETQ. Sequencing was done on a sample of blood. The source of this sequence is a man aged 50 to 60 with Graves' ophthalmopathy. V gene TRBV5-1 combines with J gene TRBJ1-5; 7 nucleotides agree with TRBD1. CDR3 protein: CASSSQGDRPQHF. The CDR3, as DNA: TGCGCCAGCAGCTCCCAGGGGGATCGGCCCCAGCATTTT.